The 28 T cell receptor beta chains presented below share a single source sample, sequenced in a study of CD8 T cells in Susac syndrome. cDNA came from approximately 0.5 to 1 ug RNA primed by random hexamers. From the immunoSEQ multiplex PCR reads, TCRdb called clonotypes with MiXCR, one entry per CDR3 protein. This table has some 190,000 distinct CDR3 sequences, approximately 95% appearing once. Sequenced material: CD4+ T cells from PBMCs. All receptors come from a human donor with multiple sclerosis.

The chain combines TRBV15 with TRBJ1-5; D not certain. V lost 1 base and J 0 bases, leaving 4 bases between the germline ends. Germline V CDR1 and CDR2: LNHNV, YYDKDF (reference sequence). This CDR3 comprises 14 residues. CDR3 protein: CATSRADSNQPQHF. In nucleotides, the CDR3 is TGTGCCACCAGCAGAGCGGATAGCAATCAGCCCCAGCATTTT.

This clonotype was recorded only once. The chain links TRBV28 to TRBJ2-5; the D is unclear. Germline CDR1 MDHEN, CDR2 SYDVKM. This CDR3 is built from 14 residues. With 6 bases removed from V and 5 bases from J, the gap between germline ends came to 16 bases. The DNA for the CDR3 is TGTGCCAGCAGCATCTCCGGTGCGGTGGAGACCCAGTACTTC. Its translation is CASSISGAVETQYF.

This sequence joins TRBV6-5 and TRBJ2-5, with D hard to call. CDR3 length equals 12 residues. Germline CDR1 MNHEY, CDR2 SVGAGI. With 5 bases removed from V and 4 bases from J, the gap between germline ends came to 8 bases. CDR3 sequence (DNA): TGTGCCAGCAGTGAAAACGGAGAGACCCAGTACTTC. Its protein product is CASSENGETQYF.

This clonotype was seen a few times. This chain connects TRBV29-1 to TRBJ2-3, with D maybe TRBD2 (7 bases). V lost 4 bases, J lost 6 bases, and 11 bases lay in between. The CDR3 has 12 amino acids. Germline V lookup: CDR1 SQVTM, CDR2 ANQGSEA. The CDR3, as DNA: TGCAGCGTTGTTGCGGGGGCCGATACGCAGTATTTT. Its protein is CSVVAGADTQYF.

CDR3 protein: CASSPGQFHEQYF. In nucleotides, the CDR3 is TGTGCCAGCAGCCCCGGGCAGTTTCACGAGCAGTACTTC. This chain joins TRBV7-9 and TRBJ2-7; D is unresolved. Germline CDR1 SEHNR, CDR2 FQNEAQ (reference sequence). V lost 5 bases and J 5 bases, leaving 13 bases between the germline ends. The CDR3 spans 13 residues.

Written as DNA, the CDR3 is TGTGCCATCAGTGAGTCGGCAGGGCTAAGGGAGACCCAGTACTTC. Translating it yields CAISESAGLRETQYF. The chain combines TRBV10-3 with TRBJ2-5; D is perhaps TRBD1 (5 bases). Trimming removed 0 bases from V and 5 bases from J, with 13 bases in between. There are 15 residues in the CDR3. Germline CDR1 is ENHRY and CDR2 is SYGVKD.

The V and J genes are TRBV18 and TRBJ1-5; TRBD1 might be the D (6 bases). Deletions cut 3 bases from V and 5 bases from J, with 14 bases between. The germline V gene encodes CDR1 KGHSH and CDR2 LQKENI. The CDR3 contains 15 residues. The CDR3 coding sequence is TGTGCCAGCTCACCTAACCCTTCAGGGGATCAGCCCCAGCATTTT. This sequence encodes CASSPNPSGDQPQHF.

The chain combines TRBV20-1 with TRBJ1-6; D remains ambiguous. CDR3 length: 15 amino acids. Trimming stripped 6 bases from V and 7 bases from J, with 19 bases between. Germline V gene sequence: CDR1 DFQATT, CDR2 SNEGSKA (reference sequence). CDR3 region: CSAPGNIFRNSPLHF. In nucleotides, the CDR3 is TGCAGTGCGCCCGGGAACATCTTTAGGAATTCACCCCTCCACTTT.

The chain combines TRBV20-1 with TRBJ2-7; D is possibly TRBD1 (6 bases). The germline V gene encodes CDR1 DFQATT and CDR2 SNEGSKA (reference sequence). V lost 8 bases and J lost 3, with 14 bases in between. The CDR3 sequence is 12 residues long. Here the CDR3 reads CSFPGAHYEQYF. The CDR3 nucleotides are TGCAGTTTCCCAGGGGCCCACTACGAGCAGTACTTC.

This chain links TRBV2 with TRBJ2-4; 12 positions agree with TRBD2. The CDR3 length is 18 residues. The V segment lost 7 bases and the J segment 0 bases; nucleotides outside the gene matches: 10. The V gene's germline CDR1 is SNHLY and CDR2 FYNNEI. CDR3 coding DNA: TGTGCCAGCACCCAGACTAGCGGGGGAGACTTAGCCAAAAACATTCAGTACTTC. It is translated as CASTQTSGGDLAKNIQYF.

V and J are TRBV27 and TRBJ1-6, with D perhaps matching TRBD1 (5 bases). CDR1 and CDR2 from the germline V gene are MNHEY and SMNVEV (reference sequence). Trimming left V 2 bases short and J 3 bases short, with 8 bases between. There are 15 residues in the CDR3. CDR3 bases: TGTGCCAGCAGTTTAGTGGGGGACTATAATTCACCCCTCCACTTT. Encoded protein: CASSLVGDYNSPLHF.

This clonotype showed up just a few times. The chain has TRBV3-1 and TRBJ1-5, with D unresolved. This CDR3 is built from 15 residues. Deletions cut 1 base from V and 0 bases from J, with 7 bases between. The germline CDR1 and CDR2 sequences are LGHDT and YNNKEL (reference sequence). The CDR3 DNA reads TGTGCCAGCAGCCAAGGGACGGATAGCAATCAGCCCCAGCATTTT. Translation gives CASSQGTDSNQPQHF.

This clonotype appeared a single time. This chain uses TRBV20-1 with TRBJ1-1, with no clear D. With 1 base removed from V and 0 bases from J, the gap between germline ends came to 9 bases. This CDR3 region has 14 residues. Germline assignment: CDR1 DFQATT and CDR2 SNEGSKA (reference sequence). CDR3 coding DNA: TGCAGTGCTAGAGTGGCACAGCTGAACACTGAAGCTTTCTTT. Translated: CSARVAQLNTEAFF.

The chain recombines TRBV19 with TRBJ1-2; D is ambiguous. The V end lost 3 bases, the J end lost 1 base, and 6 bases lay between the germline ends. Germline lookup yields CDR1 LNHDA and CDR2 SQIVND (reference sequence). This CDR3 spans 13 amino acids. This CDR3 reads CASSISGNYGYTF. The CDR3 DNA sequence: TGTGCCAGTAGTATCAGCGGTAACTATGGCTACACCTTC.

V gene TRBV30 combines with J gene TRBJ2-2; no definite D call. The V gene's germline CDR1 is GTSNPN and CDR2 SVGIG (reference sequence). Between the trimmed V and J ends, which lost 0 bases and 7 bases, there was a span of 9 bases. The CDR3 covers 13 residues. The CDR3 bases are TGTGCCTGGAGTGTACCCTGGGGCGGGGAGCTGTTTTTT. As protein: CAWSVPWGGELFF.

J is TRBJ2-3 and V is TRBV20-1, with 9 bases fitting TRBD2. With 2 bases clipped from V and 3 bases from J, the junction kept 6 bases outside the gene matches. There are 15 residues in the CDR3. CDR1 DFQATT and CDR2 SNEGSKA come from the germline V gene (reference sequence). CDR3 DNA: TGCAGTGCTAGACGCGGCGGGGGGGAAACAGATACGCAGTATTTT. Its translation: CSARRGGGETDTQYF.

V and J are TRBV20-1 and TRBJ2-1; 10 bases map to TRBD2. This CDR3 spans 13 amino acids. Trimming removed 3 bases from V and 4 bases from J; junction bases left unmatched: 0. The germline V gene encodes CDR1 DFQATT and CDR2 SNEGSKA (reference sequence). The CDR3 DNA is TGCAGTGCTAGGACTAGCGGGTACAATGAGCAGTTCTTC. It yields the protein CSARTSGYNEQFF.

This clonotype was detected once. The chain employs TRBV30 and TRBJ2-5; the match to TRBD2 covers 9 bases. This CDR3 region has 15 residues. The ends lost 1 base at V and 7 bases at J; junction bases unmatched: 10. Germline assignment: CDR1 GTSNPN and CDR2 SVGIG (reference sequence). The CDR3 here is CAWSAPGTSRTTQYF. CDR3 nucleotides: TGTGCCTGGAGTGCTCCCGGGACTAGCAGGACGACCCAGTACTTC.

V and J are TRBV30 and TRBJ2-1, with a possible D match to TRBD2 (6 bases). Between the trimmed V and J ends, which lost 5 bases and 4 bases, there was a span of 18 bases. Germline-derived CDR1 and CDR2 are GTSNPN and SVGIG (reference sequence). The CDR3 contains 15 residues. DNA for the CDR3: TGTGCCTGGCTAGGTGGAGTAGCGGAGTACAATGAGCAGTTCTTC. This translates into CAWLGGVAEYNEQFF.

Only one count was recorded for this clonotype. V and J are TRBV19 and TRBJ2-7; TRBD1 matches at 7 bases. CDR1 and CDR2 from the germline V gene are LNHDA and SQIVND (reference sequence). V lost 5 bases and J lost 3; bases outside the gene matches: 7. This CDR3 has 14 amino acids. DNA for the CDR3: TGTGCCAGTAGTCCAGCAGGGGGTGGCTACGAGCAGTACTTC. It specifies CASSPAGGGYEQYF.

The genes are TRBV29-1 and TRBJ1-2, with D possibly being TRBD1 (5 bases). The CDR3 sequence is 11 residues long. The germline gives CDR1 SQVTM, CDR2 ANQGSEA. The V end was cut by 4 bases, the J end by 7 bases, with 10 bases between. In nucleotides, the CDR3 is TGCAGCGTTGGGGGCGGCCGTGGCTACACCTTC. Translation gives CSVGGGRGYTF.

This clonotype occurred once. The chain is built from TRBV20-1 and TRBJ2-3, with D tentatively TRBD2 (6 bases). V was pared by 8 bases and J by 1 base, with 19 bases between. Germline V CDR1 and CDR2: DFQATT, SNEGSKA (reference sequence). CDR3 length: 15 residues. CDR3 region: CSWGGGGVGTDTQYF. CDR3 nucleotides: TGCAGTTGGGGAGGCGGCGGGGTGGGCACAGATACGCAGTATTTT.

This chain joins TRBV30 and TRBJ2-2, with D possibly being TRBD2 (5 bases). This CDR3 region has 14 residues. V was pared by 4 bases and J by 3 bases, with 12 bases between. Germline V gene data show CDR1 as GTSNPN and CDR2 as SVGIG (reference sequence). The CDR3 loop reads CAWNMRVDTGELFF. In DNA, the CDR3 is TGTGCCTGGAACATGAGGGTGGACACCGGGGAGCTGTTTTTT. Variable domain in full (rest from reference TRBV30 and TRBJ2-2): SQTIHQWPATLVQPVGSPLSLECTVEGTSNPNLYWYRQAAGRGLQLLFYSVGIGQISSEVPQNLSASRPQDRQFILSSKKLLLSDSGFYLCAWNMRVDTGELFFGEGSRLTVL.

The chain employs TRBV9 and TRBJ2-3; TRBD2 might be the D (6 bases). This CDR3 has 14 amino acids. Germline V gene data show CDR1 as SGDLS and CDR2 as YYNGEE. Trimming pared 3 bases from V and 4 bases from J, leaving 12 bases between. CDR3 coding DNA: TGTGCCAGCAGCGAGGGCGGGGCGCCAGATACGCAGTATTTT. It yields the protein CASSEGGAPDTQYF.

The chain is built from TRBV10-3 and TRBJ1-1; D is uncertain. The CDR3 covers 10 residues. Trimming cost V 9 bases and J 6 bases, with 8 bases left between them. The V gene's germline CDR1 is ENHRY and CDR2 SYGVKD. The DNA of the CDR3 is TGTGCCATTCTCGTCCCTGAAGCTTTCTTT. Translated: CAILVPEAFF.

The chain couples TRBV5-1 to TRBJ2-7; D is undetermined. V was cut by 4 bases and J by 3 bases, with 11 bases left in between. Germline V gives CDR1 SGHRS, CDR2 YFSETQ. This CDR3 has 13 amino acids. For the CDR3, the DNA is TGCGCCAGCAGCCCCGGACCGCGCTACGAGCAGTACTTC. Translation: CASSPGPRYEQYF.

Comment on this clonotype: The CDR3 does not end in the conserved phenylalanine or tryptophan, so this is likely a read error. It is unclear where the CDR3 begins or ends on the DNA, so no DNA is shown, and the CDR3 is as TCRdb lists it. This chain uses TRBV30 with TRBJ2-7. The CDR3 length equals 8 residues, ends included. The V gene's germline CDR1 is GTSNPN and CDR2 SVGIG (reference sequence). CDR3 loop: CAWSGHSL.

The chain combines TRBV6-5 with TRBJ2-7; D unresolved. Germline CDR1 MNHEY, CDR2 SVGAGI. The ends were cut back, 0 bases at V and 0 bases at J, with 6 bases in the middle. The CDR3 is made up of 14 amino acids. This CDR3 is CASSYSPNSYEQYF. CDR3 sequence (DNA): TGTGCCAGCAGTTACTCTCCAAACTCCTACGAGCAGTACTTC.